This TCR beta chain was sequenced during a study of blood T cell repertoires in COVID-19 (dated by TCRdb to 2020 to 2021). Concerning the study at large: Samples from collaborators originated in the United States, Italy and Spain and spanned both the acute and convalescent phases of COVID-19. The samples were drawn from two sources: the first 160 participants of the ongoing ImmuneRACE study, and 1,254 subjects contributed by 6 global collaborators. The prospective study material was composed of cDNA or gDNA derived from T cells, B-cell-depleted T cells, or PBMCs. HLA class I and class II types, where available, came from metadata supplied by the sample provider rather than from assay-based typing. The repertoires were made available in a free public database intended to serve as a resource for research on the immune response to SARS-CoV-2. The sample metadata nearly always contained a de-identified subject ID, COVID-19 status, age in years and sex. Deeply sampled blood TCRbeta repertoires from subjects exposed to, actively infected with, or recovered from COVID-19 were included in the dataset.

Each collaborating institution followed its own protocols to collect whole blood in K2EDTA tubes. Collaborator samples were shipped for TCRbeta analysis as frozen whole blood, isolated PBMCs, or DNA extracted from either sample type. A note on this clone: It has no known antigen specificity. The record has no base qualities; no much larger clone is one base away.

The immunoSEQ Assay, a bias-controlled multiplex PCR, was used to amplify TCRbeta CDR3 regions from genomic DNA. In the source study's methods: Within the assay, amplification of reference gene primers was used to estimate how many nucleated cells each sample contained. To quantify the absolute abundance of each unique TCRbeta CDR3 rearrangement, sequence reads were collapsed and filtered. Productive Simpson clonality was computed per sample as the square root of Simpson's diversity index over productive rearrangements. TCRdb provides this immuneACCESS table in a form limited to in-frame rearrangements. Some clones are lacking; in checked studies, under half of them reflect an unresolved V gene, and why the rest are absent is not known. Clone size and the V and J calls come from that table; the DNA yielded D and trimming. The sample table holds approximately 260,000 clones, of which roughly nine tenths were seen once. The ten largest clones add up to around 2% of the sample.

The CDR3 spans 15 residues, from the cysteine through the phenylalanine. The only DNA kept is the CDR3, 45 bases in frame from the first base. Trimmed from V: 5 bases; trimmed from J: 9 bases; junction bases lacking a gene match: 11. The germline V gene yields KGHDR for CDR1 and SFDVKD for CDR2. Overall study outcomes, separate from this receptor: The quantity of clinical and demographic metadata differed by source and by participant and was supplied without curation.

The origin of this receptor is a man over 45 with acute or convalescent COVID-19. The chain is made from TRBV24-1 and TRBJ2-1; a stretch of 8 junction bases matches TRBD2. The sequencing input was peripheral blood. The CDR3 reads CATSASGSGEREQFF. The DNA sequence reads TGTGCCACCAGTGCATCGGGTAGCGGGGAACGTGAGCAGTTCTTC.